This T cell receptor beta chain was retrieved from a study of blood T cells in healthy people across ages. Together with a sample-barcoded 5' primer, a J-beta primer mix was included in a second PCR lasting about 7 to 12 cycles. TCRdb re-called the 5' RACE reads with MiXCR, one entry per CDR3 protein. In the table there are approximately 900,000 distinct CDR3 sequences, roughly 52% of which are singletons. Germline V gives CDR1 MNHEY, CDR2 SMNVEV (reference sequence). The V segment lost 4 bases and the J segment 0 bases; nucleotides outside the gene matches: 7. The CDR3 totals 18 residues. Sequencing input: blood. The source is a man between 25 and 39 years old in good health. J is TRBJ1-6 and V is TRBV27; TRBD1 matches at 9 bases. The CDR3 DNA is TGTGCCAGCAGTTCCCGGGACAGGGCCGTCTCCTATAATTCACCCCTCCACTTT. It specifies CASSSRDRAVSYNSPLHF.